This is a list of T cell receptor beta chains from one sample in a study of long-term antiretroviral therapy in people with HIV. Method: immunoSEQ multiplex PCR; TCRdb's copy keeps in-frame clones and lacks some. This sample has 30,000 to 35,000 clones; roughly 74% occur once, and the top ten carry around 3.5%. The sequencing here drew on unsorted PBMCs, taken 3 years after starting antiretroviral therapy. The receptors stem from a man aged 45-65 years with HIV. The CDR3 runs from the conserved cysteine through the conserved F or W. The order of the fields is clone size, J gene, V gene, D gene, CDR3 DNA, CDR3 protein. A D gene is named only where the DNA matches it firmly. Clone size, where shown, is once, few, many, or a class for clones that have expanded.

>NA|TRBJ2-4|TRBV10-3|NA
TGTGCCATCAGTGAGTCGAGAGACAGGTCGGTAGCCAAAAACATTCAGTACTTC
CAISESRDRSVAKNIQYF
>few|TRBJ2-3|TRBV6-1|NA
TGTGCCAGCGTTGGAGACTCCAAGCCGGATACGCAGTATTTT
CASVGDSKPDTQYF
>NA|TRBJ2-7|TRBV27|TRBD1
TGTGCCAGCAGTTTGGACAGGGAATCTTCCGAGCAGTACTTC
CASSLDRESSEQYF
>NA|TRBJ2-7|TRBV10-3|TRBD2
TGTGCCATCAGATCTCCCGGTGTAGGGACTAGCGGGACCGTGGGATACGAGCAGTACTTC
CAIRSPGVGTSGTVGYEQYF
>NA|TRBJ2-1|TRBV9|NA
TGTGCCAGCAGCGTTATTGAAGGCCCCCATGAGCAGTTCTTC
CASSVIEGPHEQFF
>NA|TRBJ1-5|TRBV19|NA
TGTGCCAGTAGTATTCGGTCACCGGGAGATCAGCCCCAGCATTTT
CASSIRSPGDQPQHF
>NA|TRBJ1-1|TRBV6-6|NA
TGTGCCAGCAGTACAAACAGGGATACTGAAGCTTTCTTT
CASSTNRDTEAFF
>few|TRBJ2-7|TRBV7-9|NA
TGTGCCAGCAGCCCCAGTGCCGCGGGTGAGCAGTACTTC
CASSPSAAGEQYF
>NA|TRBJ2-5|TRBV4-2|TRBD1
TGTGCCAGCAGCCCCGGACAGGGGGCAGATTTGGGGTTTGGAGAGACCCAGTACTTC
CASSPGQGADLGFGETQYF
>NA|TRBJ1-5|TRBV10-3|NA
TGTGCCATCAGTGAGATCGATAGCAATCAGCCCCAGCATTTT
CAISEIDSNQPQHF
>NA|TRBJ2-2|TRBV27|TRBD2
TGTGCCAGCAGTCCGCCGGGACTAGCGGGTCATAGCACCGGGGAGCTGTTTTTT
CASSPPGLAGHSTGELFF
>few|TRBJ2-6|TRBV27|NA
TGTGCCAGCAGCCCTTATGCTCGGATAGAATTCTCTGGGGCCAACGTCCTGACTTTC
CASSPYARIEFSGANVLTF
>NA|TRBJ2-3|TRBV7-2|NA
TGTGCCAGCAGCCAATTCAGGGATTACGGTACGCAGTATTTT
CASSQFRDYGTQYF
>NA|TRBJ2-7|TRBV7-2|NA
TGTGCCAGCAGCTTATCTCGCAGCTACGAGCAGTACTTC
CASSLSRSYEQYF